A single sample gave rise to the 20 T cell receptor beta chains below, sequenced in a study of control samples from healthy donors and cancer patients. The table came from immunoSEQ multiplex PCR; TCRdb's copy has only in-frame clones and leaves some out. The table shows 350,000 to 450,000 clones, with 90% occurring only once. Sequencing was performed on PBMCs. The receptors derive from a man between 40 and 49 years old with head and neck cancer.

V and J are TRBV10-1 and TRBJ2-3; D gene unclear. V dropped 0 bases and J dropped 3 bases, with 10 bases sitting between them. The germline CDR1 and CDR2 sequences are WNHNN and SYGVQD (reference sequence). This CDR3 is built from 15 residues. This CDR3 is CASSESSAPTDTQYF. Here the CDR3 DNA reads TGCGCCAGCAGTGAGTCGTCTGCTCCTACAGATACGCAGTATTTT.

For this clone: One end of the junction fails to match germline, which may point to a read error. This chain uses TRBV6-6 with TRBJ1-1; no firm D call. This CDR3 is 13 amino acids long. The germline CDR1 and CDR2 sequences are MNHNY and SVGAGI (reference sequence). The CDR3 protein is CASRYLSDTEAFF. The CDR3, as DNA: TGTGCCAGCCGTTACCTCTCGGACACTGAAGCTTTCTTT.

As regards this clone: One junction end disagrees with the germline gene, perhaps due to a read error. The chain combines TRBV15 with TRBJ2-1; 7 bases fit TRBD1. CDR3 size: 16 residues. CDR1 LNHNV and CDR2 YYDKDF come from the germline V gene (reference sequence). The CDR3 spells CATRKTGTASNNEQFF. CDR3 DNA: TGTGCCACCAGAAAAACCGGGACAGCCTCCAACAATGAGCAGTTCTTC. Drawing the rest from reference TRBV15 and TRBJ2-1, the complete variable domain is DAMVIQNPRYQVTQFGKPVTLSCSQTLNHNVMYWYQQKSSQAPKLLFHYYDKDFNNEADTPDNFQSRRPNTSFCFLDIRSPGLGDTAMYLCATRKTGTASNNEQFFGPGTRLTVL.

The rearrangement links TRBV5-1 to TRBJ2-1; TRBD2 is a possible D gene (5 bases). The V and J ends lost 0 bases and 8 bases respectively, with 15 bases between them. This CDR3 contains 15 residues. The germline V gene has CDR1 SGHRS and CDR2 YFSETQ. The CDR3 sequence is CASSLETPGSYEQFF. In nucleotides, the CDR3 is TGCGCCAGCAGCTTGGAGACTCCGGGAAGCTATGAGCAGTTCTTC. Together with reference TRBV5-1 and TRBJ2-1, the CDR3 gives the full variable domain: KAGVTQTPRYLIKTRGQQVTLSCSPISGHRSVSWYQQTPGQGLQFLFEYFSETQRNKGNFPGRFSGRQFSNSRSEMNVSTLELGDSALYLCASSLETPGSYEQFFGPGTRLTVL.

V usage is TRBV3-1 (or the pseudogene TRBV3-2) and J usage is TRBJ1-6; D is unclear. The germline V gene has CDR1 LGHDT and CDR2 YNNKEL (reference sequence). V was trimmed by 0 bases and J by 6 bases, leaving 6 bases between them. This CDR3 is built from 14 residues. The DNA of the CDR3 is TGTGCCAGCAGCCAAGAACACGGTAATTCACCCCTCCACTTT. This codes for CASSQEHGNSPLHF.

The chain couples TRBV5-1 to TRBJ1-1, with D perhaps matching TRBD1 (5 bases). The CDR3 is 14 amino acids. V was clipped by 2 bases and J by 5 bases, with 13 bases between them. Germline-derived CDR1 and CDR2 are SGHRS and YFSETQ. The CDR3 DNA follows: TGCGCCAGCAGCTTCGGGCAGGGAAGGACTGAAGCTTTCTTT. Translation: CASSFGQGRTEAFF. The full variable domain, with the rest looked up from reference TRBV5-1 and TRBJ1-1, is KAGVTQTPRYLIKTRGQQVTLSCSPISGHRSVSWYQQTPGQGLQFLFEYFSETQRNKGNFPGRFSGRQFSNSRSEMNVSTLELGDSALYLCASSFGQGRTEAFFGQGTRLTVV.

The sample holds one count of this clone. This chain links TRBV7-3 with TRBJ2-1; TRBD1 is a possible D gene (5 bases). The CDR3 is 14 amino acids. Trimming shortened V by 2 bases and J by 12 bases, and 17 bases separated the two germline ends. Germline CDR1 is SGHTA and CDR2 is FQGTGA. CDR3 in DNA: TGTGCCAGCAGCTTAGAAAGAGGCCAGGGTCGGCAGTTCTTC. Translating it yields CASSLERGQGRQFF.

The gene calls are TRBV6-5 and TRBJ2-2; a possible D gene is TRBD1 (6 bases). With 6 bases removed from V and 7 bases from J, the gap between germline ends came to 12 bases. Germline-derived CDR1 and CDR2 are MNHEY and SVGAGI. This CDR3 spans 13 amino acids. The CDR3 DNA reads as TGTGCCAGCAGACGACAGGTGGGCGGGGAGCTGTTTTTT. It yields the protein CASRRQVGGELFF.

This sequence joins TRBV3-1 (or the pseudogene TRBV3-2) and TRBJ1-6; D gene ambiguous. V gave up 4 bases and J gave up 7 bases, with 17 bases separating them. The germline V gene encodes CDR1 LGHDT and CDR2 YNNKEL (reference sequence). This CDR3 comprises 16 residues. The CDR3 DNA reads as TGTGCCAGCAGCCTTAGTAGGAGGGTAATGAATTCACCCCTCCACTTT. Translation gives CASSLSRRVMNSPLHF.

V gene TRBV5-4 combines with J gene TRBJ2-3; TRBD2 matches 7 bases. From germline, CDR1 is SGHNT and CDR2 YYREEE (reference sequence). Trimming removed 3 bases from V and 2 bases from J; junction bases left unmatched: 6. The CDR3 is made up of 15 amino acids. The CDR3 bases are TGTGCCAGCAGCTCGAGCGGGGCCCTCACAGATACGCAGTATTTT. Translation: CASSSSGALTDTQYF.

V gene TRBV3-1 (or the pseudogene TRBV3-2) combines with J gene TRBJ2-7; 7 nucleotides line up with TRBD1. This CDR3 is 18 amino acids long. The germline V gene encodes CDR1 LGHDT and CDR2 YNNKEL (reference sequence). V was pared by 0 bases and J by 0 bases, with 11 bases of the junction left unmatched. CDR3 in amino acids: CASSQEFRLDRSSYEQYF. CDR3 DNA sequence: TGTGCCAGCAGCCAAGAGTTTCGTTTGGACAGGAGCTCCTACGAGCAGTACTTC.

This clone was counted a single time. The CDR3 reads CASSLFTGTNTGELFF. DNA of the CDR3: TGTGCCAGCAGTTTATTTACCGGGACGAACACCGGGGAGCTGTTTTTT. This sequence joins TRBV27 and TRBJ2-2, with D maybe TRBD2 (5 bases). From germline, CDR1 is MNHEY and CDR2 SMNVEV (reference sequence). The CDR3 loop spans 16 amino acids. Trimming shortened V by 1 base and J by 0 bases, and 9 bases separated the two germline ends.

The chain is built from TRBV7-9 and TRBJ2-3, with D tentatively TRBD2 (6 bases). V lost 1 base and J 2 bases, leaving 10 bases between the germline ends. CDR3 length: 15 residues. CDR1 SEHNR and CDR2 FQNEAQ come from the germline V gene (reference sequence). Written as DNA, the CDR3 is TGTGCCAGCAGCTTAGGGACTACCAACACAGATACGCAGTATTTT. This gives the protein CASSLGTTNTDTQYF.

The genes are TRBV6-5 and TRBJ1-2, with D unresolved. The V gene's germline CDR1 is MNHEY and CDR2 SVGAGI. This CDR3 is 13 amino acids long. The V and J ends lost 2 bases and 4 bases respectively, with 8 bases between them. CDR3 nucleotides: TGTGCCAGCAGTTACGGCAATCTCTATGGCTACACCTTC. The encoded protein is CASSYGNLYGYTF.

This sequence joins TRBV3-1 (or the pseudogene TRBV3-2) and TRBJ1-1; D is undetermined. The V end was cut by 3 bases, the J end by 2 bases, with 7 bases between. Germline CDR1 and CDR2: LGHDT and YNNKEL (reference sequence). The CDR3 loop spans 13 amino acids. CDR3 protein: CASSQPRNTEAFF. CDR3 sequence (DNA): TGTGCCAGCAGCCAGCCACGAAACACTGAAGCTTTCTTT.

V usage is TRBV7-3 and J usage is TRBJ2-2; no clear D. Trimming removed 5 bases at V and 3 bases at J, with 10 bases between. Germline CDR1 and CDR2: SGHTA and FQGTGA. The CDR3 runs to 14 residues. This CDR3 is CASSPGTDTGELFF. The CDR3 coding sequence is TGTGCCAGCAGCCCCGGCACGGACACCGGGGAGCTGTTTTTT.

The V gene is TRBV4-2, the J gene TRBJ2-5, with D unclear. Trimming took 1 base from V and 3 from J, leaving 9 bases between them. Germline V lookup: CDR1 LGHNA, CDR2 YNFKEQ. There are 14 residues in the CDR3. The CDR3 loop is CASSQVGIEETQYF. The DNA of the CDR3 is TGTGCCAGCAGCCAAGTAGGGATTGAAGAGACCCAGTACTTC.

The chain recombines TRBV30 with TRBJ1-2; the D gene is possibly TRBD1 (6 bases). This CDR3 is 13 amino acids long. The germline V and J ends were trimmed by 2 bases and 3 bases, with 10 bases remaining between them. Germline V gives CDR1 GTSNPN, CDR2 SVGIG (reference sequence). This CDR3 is CAWSNTGYYGYTF. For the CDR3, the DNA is TGTGCCTGGAGTAACACAGGGTACTATGGCTACACCTTC. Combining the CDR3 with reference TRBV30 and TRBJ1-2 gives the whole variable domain SQTIHQWPATLVQPVGSPLSLECTVEGTSNPNLYWYRQAAGRGLQLLFYSVGIGQISSEVPQNLSASRPQDRQFILSSKKLLLSDSGFYLCAWSNTGYYGYTFGSGTRLTVV.

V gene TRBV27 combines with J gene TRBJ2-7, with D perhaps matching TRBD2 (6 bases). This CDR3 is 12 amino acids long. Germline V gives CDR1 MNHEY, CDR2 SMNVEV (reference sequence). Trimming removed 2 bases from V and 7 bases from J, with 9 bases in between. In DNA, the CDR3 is TGTGCCAGCAGTTTAAGCGGGCGGGAGCAGTACTTC. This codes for CASSLSGREQYF.

CDR3 sequence: CASSPPSSEQFF. The CDR3 DNA reads as TGTGCCAGCTCACCACCGAGTAGTGAGCAGTTCTTC. The genes are TRBV18 and TRBJ2-1; D is uncertain. This CDR3 is built from 12 residues. CDR1 and CDR2 from the germline V gene are KGHSH and LQKENI. Trimming left V 0 bases short and J 9 bases short, with 6 bases between.